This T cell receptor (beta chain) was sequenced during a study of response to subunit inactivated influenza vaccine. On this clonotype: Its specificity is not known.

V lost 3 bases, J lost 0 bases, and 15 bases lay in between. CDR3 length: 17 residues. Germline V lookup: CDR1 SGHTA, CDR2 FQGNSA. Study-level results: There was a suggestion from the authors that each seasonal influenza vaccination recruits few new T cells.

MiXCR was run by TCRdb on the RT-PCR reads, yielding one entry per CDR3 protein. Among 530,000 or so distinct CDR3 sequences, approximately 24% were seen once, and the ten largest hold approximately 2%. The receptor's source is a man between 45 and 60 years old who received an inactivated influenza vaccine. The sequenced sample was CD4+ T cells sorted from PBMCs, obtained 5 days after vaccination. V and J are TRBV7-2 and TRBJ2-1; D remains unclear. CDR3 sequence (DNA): TGTGCCAGCAGCTTGCTCCCCCGATTCAGCTCCTACAATGAGCAGTTCTTC. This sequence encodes CASSLLPRFSSYNEQFF.